The clone carrying this T cell receptor beta chain was counted a single time. The data derive from a study of blood T cell repertoires in COVID-19. The overall study: The study drew acute and convalescent COVID-19 samples from the United States, Italy and Spain. T cells, B-cell-depleted T cells, or PBMCs provided the cDNA or gDNA that served as material.

Study processing details: Amplification of reference gene primers was used by the study to estimate nucleated cell counts. Assay used: immunoSEQ multiplex PCR; TCRdb lists only in-frame clones, some missing. V and J calls and clone size follow that table, whereas D and trimming were derived from the DNA. The table shows a few hundred thousand clones, with 70% to 90% occurring only once. V was pared by 1 base and J by 8 bases, with 11 bases between. Germline V gene data show CDR1 as LGHNA and CDR2 as YSLEER. This CDR3 spans 13 amino acids. The genes are TRBV4-3 and TRBJ1-2, with D maybe TRBD1 (5 bases). Sample: peripheral blood. This clonotype was obtained from a woman of 80 years or more with acute or convalescent COVID-19. For the CDR3, the DNA is TGCGCCAGCAGCCAAGCCCTTAACAGGGGCTACACCTTC. Translating gives CASSQALNRGYTF.